The 14 T cell receptor beta chains below were found in one sample sequenced in a study of CD8 T cells in Susac syndrome. RNA amounts of 0.5 to 1 ug underwent reverse transcription with random hexamers. TCRdb re-called the immunoSEQ multiplex PCR reads through MiXCR, storing one row per CDR3 protein. The repertoire consists of about 180,000 distinct CDR3 sequences, with under 95% occurring once and the leading ten covering 0.12%. The sample taken for sequencing was CD4+ T cells from PBMCs. These receptors all come from a human donor with Susac syndrome.

This clonotype is a singleton in its sample. J is TRBJ2-7 and V is TRBV20-1; 8 nucleotides match TRBD1. CDR1 DFQATT and CDR2 SNEGSKA come from the germline V gene (reference sequence). Trimming removed 5 bases from V and 7 bases from J; junction bases left unmatched: 10. The length of the CDR3 is 13 residues. The CDR3 DNA is TGCAGTGCTGGCTCCGGACAGGGAGCAGAGCAGTACTTC. Protein product: CSAGSGQGAEQYF.

The gene calls are TRBV30 and TRBJ2-1; tentative D call: TRBD2 (7 bases). This CDR3 region has 13 residues. Looked up from germline, CDR1 is GTSNPN and CDR2 is SVGIG (reference sequence). V shed 5 bases and J shed 13 bases, with 21 bases lying between them. The CDR3 spells CAWERVGGGLQFF. The CDR3 DNA sequence: TGTGCCTGGGAGAGGGTTGGCGGGGGCCTTCAGTTCTTC.

The gene calls are TRBV5-1 and TRBJ2-1; the match to TRBD1 covers 8 bases. J was trimmed by 8 bases and V by 5 bases; bases with no gene match: 12. CDR1 and CDR2 (germline): SGHRS, YFSETQ. The CDR3 loop spans 15 amino acids. CDR3 residues: CASSPGTGGRDEQFF. DNA of the CDR3: TGCGCCAGCAGTCCCGGGACAGGTGGAAGGGATGAGCAGTTCTTC.

The rearrangement uses TRBV24-1 and TRBJ2-3; D possibly corresponds to TRBD2 (5 bases). The CDR3 runs to 14 residues. Trimming shortened V by 7 bases and J by 3 bases, and 13 bases separated the two germline ends. Germline values: CDR1 KGHDR, CDR2 SFDVKD. CDR3 coding DNA: TGTGCCACCAGAGGAAGCGGACCAACAGATACGCAGTATTTT. Translating it yields CATRGSGPTDTQYF.

The chain has TRBV12-3 or TRBV12-4 and TRBJ1-1; D is uncertain. This CDR3 contains 12 residues. Trimming cost V 6 bases and J 5 bases, with 10 bases left between them. The CDR3 spells CASSLPSTEAFF. The CDR3 bases are TGTGCCAGCAGCCTTCCCTCAACTGAAGCTTTCTTT.

V usage is TRBV4-2 and J usage is TRBJ2-3; TRBD2 agrees at 10 bases. There are 16 residues in the CDR3. Germline lookup yields CDR1 LGHNA and CDR2 YNFKEQ. V lost 3 bases, J lost 1 base, and 4 bases stayed unmatched. The CDR3 nucleotides are TGTGCCAGCAGCCAGTTCGGGACTAGCGGCACAGATACGCAGTATTTT. It specifies CASSQFGTSGTDTQYF.

V usage is TRBV9 and J usage is TRBJ1-4; the D gene is possibly TRBD1 (6 bases). Germline loops: CDR1 SGDLS, CDR2 YYNGEE. The CDR3 spans 14 residues. V shed 2 bases and J shed 8 bases, with 13 bases lying between them. Here the CDR3 reads CASSVQGSGEKLFF. The CDR3 DNA sequence: TGTGCCAGCAGCGTTCAGGGGTCGGGAGAAAAACTGTTTTTT.

This clonotype was counted a single time. The V and J genes are TRBV7-2 and TRBJ2-5; 7 positions agree with TRBD1. There are 15 residues in the CDR3. The V gene's germline CDR1 is SGHTA and CDR2 FQGNSA. Trimming cost V 1 base and J 8 bases; bases outside gene matches: 10. CDR3 DNA: TGTGCCAGCAGCTTAGTACAGGGGTGGTCGGTCACCCAGTACTTC. This codes for CASSLVQGWSVTQYF.

The genes are TRBV29-1 and TRBJ1-1; the D gene is possibly TRBD1 (6 bases). V lost 6 bases, J lost 4 bases, and 15 bases lay in between. This CDR3 has 13 amino acids. Per the germline V gene, CDR1 is SQVTM and CDR2 is ANQGSEA. The DNA for the CDR3 is TGCAGCGTAGTTAAACAGGGAGGCACTGAAGCTTTCTTT. Translating gives CSVVKQGGTEAFF.

The CDR3 region is CSARDHTSGAYNEQFF. As DNA, the CDR3 is TGCAGTGCTAGAGACCATACTAGCGGGGCCTACAATGAGCAGTTCTTC. V usage is TRBV20-1 and J usage is TRBJ2-1; 10 nucleotides agree with TRBD2. The CDR3 runs 16 residues. With 0 bases clipped from V and 2 bases from J, the junction kept 4 bases outside the gene matches. CDR1 and CDR2 from the germline V gene are DFQATT and SNEGSKA (reference sequence).

The rearrangement links TRBV2 to TRBJ2-7, with no clear D. The CDR3 extends over 15 amino acids. CDR1 is SNHLY and CDR2 is FYNNEI in the germline V gene. Trimming took 9 bases from V and 0 from J, leaving 18 bases between them. DNA for the CDR3: TGTGCCAGTGTGGCTTCTCAGGCCCGCTCCTACGAGCAGTACTTC. Amino acid sequence: CASVASQARSYEQYF.

This chain connects TRBV20-1 to TRBJ2-1; 8 bases agree with TRBD2. V was clipped by 0 bases and J by 4 bases; unmatched bases: 8. The CDR3 covers 16 residues. Germline lookup yields CDR1 DFQATT and CDR2 SNEGSKA (reference sequence). CDR3 DNA sequence: TGCAGTGCTAGAGATTTCCTTGCGGGGGGTTACAATGAGCAGTTCTTC. Encoded protein: CSARDFLAGGYNEQFF.

This sequence joins TRBV2 and TRBJ1-1, with D possibly TRBD1 on 5 matching bases. Trimming stripped 6 bases from V and 5 bases from J, with 19 bases between. Germline assignment: CDR1 SNHLY and CDR2 FYNNEI. The CDR3 is 15 residues long. CDR3 in amino acids: CASSLPGTTGTEAFF. In DNA, the CDR3 is TGTGCCAGCAGCCTCCCCGGGACCACCGGTACTGAAGCTTTCTTT.

The CDR3 DNA is TGTGCCAGCAGTTACTCGGACAGGGTAAACTATGGCTACACCTTC. Residues: CASSYSDRVNYGYTF. The rearrangement uses TRBV6-5 and TRBJ1-2; 8 bases line up with TRBD1. Germline-derived CDR1 and CDR2 are MNHEY and SVGAGI. The CDR3 spans 15 residues. V dropped 0 bases and J dropped 2; count of bases not matched to a gene: 2.